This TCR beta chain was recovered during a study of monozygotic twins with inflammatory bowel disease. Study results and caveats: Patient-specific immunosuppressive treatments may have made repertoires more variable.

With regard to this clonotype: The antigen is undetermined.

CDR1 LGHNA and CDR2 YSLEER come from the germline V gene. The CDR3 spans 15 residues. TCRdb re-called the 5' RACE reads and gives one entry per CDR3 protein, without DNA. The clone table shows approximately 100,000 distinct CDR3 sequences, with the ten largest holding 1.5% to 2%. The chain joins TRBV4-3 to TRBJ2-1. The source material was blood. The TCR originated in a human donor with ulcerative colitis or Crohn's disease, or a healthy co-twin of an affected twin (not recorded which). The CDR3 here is CASSQESELYNEQFF.